What follows are 5 T cell receptor beta chains derived from one specimen sequenced in a study of CXCR3-negative and CXCR3-positive naive CD8 T cells. These receptors' antigens are unknown. General study points: More hydrophobic TRB CDR3s were found in CXCR3-positive naive cells than in CXCR3-negative naive cells.

UMI-labeled 5' RACE yielded the TRB cDNA libraries. TCRdb reprocessed the 5' RACE reads and keeps a single row for each CDR3 protein, giving no DNA. This listing includes about 110,000 distinct CDR3 sequences. Sequenced input: naive CXCR3+ CD8+ T cells from blood. This sample's subset: CD45RO-CCR7+CD27+CD95- naive CD8+ T cells expressing CXCR3 (TNR3+). All receptors come from a human donor in good health. Some clones in this sample may be carry-over from other donors' samples.

The rearrangement uses TRBV27 and TRBJ1-2; TCRdb names TRBD1, which stays unverified in the absence of DNA. This CDR3 has 13 residues. Germline V lookup: CDR1 MNHEY, CDR2 SMNVEV (reference sequence). The CDR3 sequence: CASSSDRAPFYTF.

The rearrangement uses TRBV6-5 and TRBJ1-1; the TCRdb call, TRBD1, lacks DNA for checking. The germline V gene encodes CDR1 MNHEY and CDR2 SVGAGI. The CDR3 is 12 amino acids. CDR3 residues: CASTQGNTEAFF.

The chain is built from TRBV15 and TRBJ2-1; without DNA, the TCRdb call of TRBD2 cannot be checked. The germline V gene encodes CDR1 LNHNV and CDR2 YYDKDF (reference sequence). CDR3 length: 15 amino acids. The chain's CDR3 is CATSRKDSGYNEQFF.

The genes are TRBV6-5 and TRBJ2-1; TCRdb calls TRBD2, which cannot be checked without DNA. From germline, CDR1 is MNHEY and CDR2 SVGAGI. The CDR3 totals 20 residues. The CDR3 sequence: CASSPPYGVAGEVSYNEQFF.

The chain joins TRBV28 to TRBJ2-7; TCRdb's D gene call, TRBD1, goes unchecked for lack of DNA. Germline lookup yields CDR1 MDHEN and CDR2 SYDVKM. This CDR3 spans 13 amino acids. The CDR3 sequence: CASSSGTGHEQYF.